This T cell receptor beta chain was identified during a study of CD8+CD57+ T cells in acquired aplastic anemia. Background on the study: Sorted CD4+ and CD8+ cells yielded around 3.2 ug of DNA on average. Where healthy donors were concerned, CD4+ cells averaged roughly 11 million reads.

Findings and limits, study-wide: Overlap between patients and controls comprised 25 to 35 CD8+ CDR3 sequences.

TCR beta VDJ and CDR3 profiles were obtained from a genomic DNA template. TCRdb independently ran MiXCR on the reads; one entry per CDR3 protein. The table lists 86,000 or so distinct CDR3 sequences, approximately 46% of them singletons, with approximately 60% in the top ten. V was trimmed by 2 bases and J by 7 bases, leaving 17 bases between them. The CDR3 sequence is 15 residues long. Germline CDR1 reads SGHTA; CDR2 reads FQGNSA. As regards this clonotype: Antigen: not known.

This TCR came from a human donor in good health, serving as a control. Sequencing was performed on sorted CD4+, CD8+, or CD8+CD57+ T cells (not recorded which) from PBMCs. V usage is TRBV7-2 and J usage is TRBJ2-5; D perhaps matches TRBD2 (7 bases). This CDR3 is CASSLQGTTKGTQYF. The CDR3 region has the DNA TGTGCCAGCAGCTTACAGGGGACTACGAAAGGGACCCAGTACTTC.